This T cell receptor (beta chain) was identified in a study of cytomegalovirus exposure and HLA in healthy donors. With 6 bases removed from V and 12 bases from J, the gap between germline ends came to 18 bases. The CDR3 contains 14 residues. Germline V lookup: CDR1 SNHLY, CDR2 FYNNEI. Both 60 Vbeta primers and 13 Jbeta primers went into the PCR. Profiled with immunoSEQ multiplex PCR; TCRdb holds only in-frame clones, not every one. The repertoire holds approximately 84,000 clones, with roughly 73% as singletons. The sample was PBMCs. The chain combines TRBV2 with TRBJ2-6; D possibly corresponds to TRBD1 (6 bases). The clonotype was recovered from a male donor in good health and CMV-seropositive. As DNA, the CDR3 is TGTGCCAGCAGCAAGCGGAGGACAGAGGGCGTCCTGACTTTC. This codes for CASSKRRTEGVLTF.